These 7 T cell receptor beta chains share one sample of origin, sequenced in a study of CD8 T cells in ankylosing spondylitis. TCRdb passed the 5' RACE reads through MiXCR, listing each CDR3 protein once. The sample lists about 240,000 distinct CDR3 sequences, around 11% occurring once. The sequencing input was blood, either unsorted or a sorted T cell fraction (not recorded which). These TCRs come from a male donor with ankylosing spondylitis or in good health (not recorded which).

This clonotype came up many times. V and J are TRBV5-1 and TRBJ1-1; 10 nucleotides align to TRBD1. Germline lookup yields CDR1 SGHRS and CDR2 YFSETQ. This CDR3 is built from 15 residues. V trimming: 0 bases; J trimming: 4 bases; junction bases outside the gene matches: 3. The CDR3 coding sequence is TGCGCCAGCAGCTTGGTAGGACAGGGGGTCACTGAAGCTTTCTTT. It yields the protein CASSLVGQGVTEAFF.

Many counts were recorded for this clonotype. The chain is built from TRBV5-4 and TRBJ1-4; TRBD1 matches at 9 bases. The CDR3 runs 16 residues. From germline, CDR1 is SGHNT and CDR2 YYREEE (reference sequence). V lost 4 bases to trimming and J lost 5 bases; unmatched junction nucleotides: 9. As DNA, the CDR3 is TGTGCCAGCAGCCGCAAGGACAGGGGTTCGAATGAAAAACTGTTTTTT. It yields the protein CASSRKDRGSNEKLFF. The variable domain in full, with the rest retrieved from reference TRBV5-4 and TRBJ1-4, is ETGVTQSPTHLIKTRGQQVTLRCSSQSGHNTVSWYQQALGQGPQFIFQYYREEENGRGNFPPRFSGLQFPNYSSELNVNALELDDSALYLCASSRKDRGSNEKLFFGSGTQLSVL.

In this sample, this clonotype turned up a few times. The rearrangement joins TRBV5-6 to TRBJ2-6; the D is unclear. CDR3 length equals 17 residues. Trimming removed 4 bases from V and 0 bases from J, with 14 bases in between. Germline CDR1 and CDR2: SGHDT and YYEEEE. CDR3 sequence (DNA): TGTGCCAGCAGCAACAGCCTCCCGAGCTCTGGGGCCAACGTCCTGACTTTC. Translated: CASSNSLPSSGANVLTF. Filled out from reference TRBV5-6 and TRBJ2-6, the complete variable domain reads DAGVTQSPTHLIKTRGQQVTLRCSPKSGHDTVSWYQQALGQGPQFIFQYYEEEERQRGNFPDRFSGHQFPNYSSELNVNALLLGDSALYLCASSNSLPSSGANVLTFGAGSRLTVL.

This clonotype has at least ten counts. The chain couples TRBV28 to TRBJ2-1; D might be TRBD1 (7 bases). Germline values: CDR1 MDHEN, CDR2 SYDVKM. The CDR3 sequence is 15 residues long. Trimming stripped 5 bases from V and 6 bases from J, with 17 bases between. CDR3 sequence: CASSPGGRMSNEQFF. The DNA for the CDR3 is TGTGCCAGCAGTCCAGGGGGGAGAATGTCCAATGAGCAGTTCTTC.

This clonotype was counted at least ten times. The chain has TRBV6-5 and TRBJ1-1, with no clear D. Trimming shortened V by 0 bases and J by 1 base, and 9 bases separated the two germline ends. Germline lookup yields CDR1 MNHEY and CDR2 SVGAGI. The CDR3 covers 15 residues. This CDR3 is CASSYSLMGNTEAFF. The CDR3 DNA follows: TGTGCCAGCAGTTACTCACTAATGGGGAACACTGAAGCTTTCTTT.

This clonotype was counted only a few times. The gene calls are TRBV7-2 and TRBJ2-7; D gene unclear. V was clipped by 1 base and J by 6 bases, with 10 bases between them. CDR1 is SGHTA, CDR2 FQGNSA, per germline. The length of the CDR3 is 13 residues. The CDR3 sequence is CASSLEIVREQYF. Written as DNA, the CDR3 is TGTGCCAGCAGCTTAGAGATAGTCCGCGAGCAGTACTTC.

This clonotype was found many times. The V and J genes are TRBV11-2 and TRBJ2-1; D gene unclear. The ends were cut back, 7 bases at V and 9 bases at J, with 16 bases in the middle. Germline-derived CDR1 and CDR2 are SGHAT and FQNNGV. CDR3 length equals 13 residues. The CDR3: CASNQDRISEQFF. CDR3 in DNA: TGTGCCAGCAACCAGGACCGGATTAGTGAGCAGTTCTTC.